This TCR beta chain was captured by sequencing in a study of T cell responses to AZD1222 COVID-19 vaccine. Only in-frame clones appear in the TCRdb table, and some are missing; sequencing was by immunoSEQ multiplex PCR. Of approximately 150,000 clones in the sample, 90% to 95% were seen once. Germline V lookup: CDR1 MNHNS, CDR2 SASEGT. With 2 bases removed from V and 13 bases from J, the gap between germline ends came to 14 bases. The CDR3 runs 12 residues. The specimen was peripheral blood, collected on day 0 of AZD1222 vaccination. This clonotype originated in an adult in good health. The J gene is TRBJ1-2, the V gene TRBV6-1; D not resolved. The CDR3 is CASSESFSSATF. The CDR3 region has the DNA TGTGCCAGCAGTGAATCCTTTTCCTCCGCCACCTTC.